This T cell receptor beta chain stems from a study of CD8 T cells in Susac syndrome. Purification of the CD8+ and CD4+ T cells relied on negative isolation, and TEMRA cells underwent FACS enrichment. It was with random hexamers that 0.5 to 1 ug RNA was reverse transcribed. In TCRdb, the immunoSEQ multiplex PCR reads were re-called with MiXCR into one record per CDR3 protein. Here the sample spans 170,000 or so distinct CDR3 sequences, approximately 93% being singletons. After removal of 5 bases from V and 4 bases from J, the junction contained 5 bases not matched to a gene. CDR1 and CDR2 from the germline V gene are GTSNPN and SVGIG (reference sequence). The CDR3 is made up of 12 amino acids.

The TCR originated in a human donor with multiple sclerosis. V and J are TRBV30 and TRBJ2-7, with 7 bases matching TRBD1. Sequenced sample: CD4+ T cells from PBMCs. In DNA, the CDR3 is TGTGCCTGGGGGGACAGTTGGTACGAGCAGTACTTC. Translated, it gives CAWGDSWYEQYF.